This TCR beta chain was retrieved from a study of control samples from healthy donors and cancer patients. Produced via immunoSEQ multiplex PCR; TCRdb's table is partial and in-frame only. The sample has approximately 82,000 clones; 80% to 90% are singletons. The clonotype originates from a man in his forties or fifties in good health. The sample consisted of blood.

CDR3 DNA sequence: TGTGCCAGCAGCAAAGCCCAAGGGTGGGTGGGTCAGCCCCAGCATTTT. Residues: CASSKAQGWVGQPQHF. The genes are TRBV21-1 and TRBJ1-5. TRBV21-1 is deemed a pseudogene. This CDR3 comprises 16 residues.